This TCR beta chain was sequenced in a study of CD8 T cells in ankylosing spondylitis. This clonotype was found many times. TCRdb called the 5' RACE reads again in MiXCR, with one record for every CDR3 protein. The sample holds approximately 240,000 distinct CDR3 sequences, roughly 10% seen once. CDR1 MNHEY and CDR2 SVGAGI come from the germline V gene. The V and J ends lost 0 bases and 0 bases, in that order; junction bases with no gene match: 4. This CDR3 is built from 18 residues. The source of this sequence is a male donor with ankylosing spondylitis or in good health (not recorded which). The sequenced sample consisted of blood, either unsorted or a sorted T cell fraction (not recorded which). The chain links TRBV6-5 to TRBJ1-4, with 10 positions matching TRBD1. The CDR3 coding sequence is TGTGCCAGCAGTTACTCGCCGGGACAGGGGACAACTAATGAAAAACTGTTTTTT. Encoded protein: CASSYSPGQGTTNEKLFF.